The 21 T cell receptor beta chains below come from one sample, sequenced in a study of blood T cell repertoires in COVID-19. Method: immunoSEQ multiplex PCR; TCRdb's copy keeps in-frame clones and lacks some. Among roughly 300,000 clones listed, about nine tenths were seen once. What was sequenced was PBMCs or T cells enriched from blood (not recorded which). The receptors were sampled from a woman aged 25 to 39 who had recovered from COVID-19.

V and J are TRBV20-1 and TRBJ2-7; 8 bases line up with TRBD2. Germline V gene data show CDR1 as DFQATT and CDR2 as SNEGSKA (reference sequence). With 3 bases clipped from V and 1 base from J, the junction kept 5 bases outside the gene matches. CDR3 length equals 14 residues. The DNA of the CDR3 is TGCAGTGCTAGTCTCCTAGCGGGTTCCTACGAGCAGTACTTC. It specifies CSASLLAGSYEQYF.

This clone was recorded once. This sequence joins TRBV5-4 and TRBJ2-7, with D possibly matching TRBD1 (7 bases). V lost 0 bases to trimming and J lost 4 bases, with 14 bases between them. This CDR3 spans 15 amino acids. Germline V gene lookup returns CDR1 SGHNT and CDR2 YYREEE (reference sequence). The CDR3 sequence is CASSLAPGGNYEQYF. The CDR3 DNA is TGTGCCAGCAGCTTGGCCCCAGGGGGGAATTACGAGCAGTACTTC.

The chain joins TRBV10-2 to TRBJ2-1; TRBD2 matches at 9 bases. V shed 4 bases and J 8 bases; nucleotides not matched to a gene: 9. The CDR3 is made up of 15 amino acids. The germline gives CDR1 WSHSY, CDR2 SAAADI. CDR3 coding DNA: TGCGCCAGCAGTGGGTATAGCGGGAGCGGCCATGAGCAGTTCTTC. The encoded protein is CASSGYSGSGHEQFF.

This sequence joins TRBV24-1 and TRBJ2-7; possibly TRBD2 for D (5 bases). Germline loops: CDR1 KGHDR, CDR2 SFDVKD. The V and J ends lost 5 bases and 4 bases respectively, with 14 bases between them. This CDR3 has 14 amino acids. The CDR3 DNA sequence: TGTGCCACCAGTGCCGACTACCCTACGTACGAGCAGTACTTC. It codes for CATSADYPTYEQYF.

V is TRBV29-1 and J is TRBJ2-4, with D perhaps TRBD2 (6 bases). The CDR3 loop spans 15 amino acids. Germline-derived CDR1 and CDR2 are SQVTM and ANQGSEA. Between the trimmed V and J ends, which lost 8 bases and 0 bases, there was a span of 17 bases. The CDR3 nucleotides are TGCAGCAGTCTCGTAGTAGCGGCAGCCAAAAACATTCAGTACTTC. Protein sequence: CSSLVVAAAKNIQYF.

This chain joins TRBV7-9 and TRBJ1-5; D might be TRBD1 (5 bases). Germline loops: CDR1 SEHNR, CDR2 FQNEAQ (reference sequence). Trimming took off 3 bases at V and 4 bases at J, with 16 bases between the two ends. CDR3 length equals 16 residues. In DNA, the CDR3 is TGTGCCAGCAGCTTCACGAACGCACAGGATAATCAGCCCCAGCATTTT. Amino acid sequence: CASSFTNAQDNQPQHF.

This clone was recorded only once. This sequence joins TRBV28 and TRBJ1-5; a possible D gene is TRBD1 (5 bases). Germline loops: CDR1 MDHEN, CDR2 SYDVKM. CDR3 length equals 14 residues. With 5 bases removed from V and 3 bases from J, the gap between germline ends came to 11 bases. The CDR3 sequence is CASSGGAPNQPQHF. CDR3 in DNA: TGTGCCAGCAGTGGTGGGGCGCCCAATCAGCCCCAGCATTTT.

V and J are TRBV7-6 and TRBJ1-4, with 9 bases matching TRBD1. The CDR3 covers 14 residues. CDR1 is SGHVS, CDR2 FNYEAQ, per germline. V trimming: 5 bases; J trimming: 5 bases; junction bases outside the gene matches: 3. Here the CDR3 DNA reads TGTGCCAGCAGCAACGGACAGGGGAATGAAAAACTGTTTTTT. Translated, it gives CASSNGQGNEKLFF.

The rearrangement uses TRBV28 and TRBJ2-1, with D perhaps TRBD2 (5 bases). CDR1 MDHEN and CDR2 SYDVKM come from the germline V gene. The CDR3 contains 13 residues. Trimming shortened V by 5 bases and J by 8 bases, and 13 bases separated the two germline ends. CDR3 protein: CASSKRDVDEQFF. DNA for the CDR3: TGTGCCAGCAGTAAACGGGATGTCGATGAGCAGTTCTTC.

There are many counts of this clone. The chain is built from TRBV18 and TRBJ1-6, with 10 nucleotides matching TRBD1. The germline gives CDR1 KGHSH, CDR2 LQKENI. J gave up 6 bases and V 6 bases, and 5 bases lay outside the gene matches. This CDR3 is built from 15 residues. For the CDR3, the DNA is TGTGCCAGCTCGGCACGGGACAGGGGTAATTCACCCCTCCACTTT. Amino acid sequence: CASSARDRGNSPLHF.

V is TRBV12-3 or TRBV12-4 and J is TRBJ2-7; D is unresolved. V dropped 5 bases and J dropped 2 bases, with 10 bases sitting between them. The CDR3 has 13 amino acids. The CDR3 region is CASSPILAYEQYF. CDR3 nucleotides: TGTGCCAGCAGTCCTATATTAGCCTACGAGCAGTACTTC.

This sequence joins TRBV19 and TRBJ2-4, with a weak D call TRBD1 (5 bases). Trimming shortened V by 1 base and J by 8 bases, and 15 bases separated the two germline ends. The CDR3 loop spans 15 amino acids. Germline loops: CDR1 LNHDA, CDR2 SQIVND (reference sequence). CDR3 bases: TGTGCCAGTAGTATAGCGGCAGGGAATGCGGACATTCAGTACTTC. It specifies CASSIAAGNADIQYF.

The rearrangement links TRBV2 to TRBJ2-3; tentatively, D is TRBD2 (5 bases). The ends were cut back, 1 base at V and 4 bases at J, with 12 bases in the middle. This CDR3 region has 15 residues. Germline assignment: CDR1 SNHLY and CDR2 FYNNEI. The CDR3 DNA is TGTGCCAGCAGTGAAGAGGGAGACCAGCCAGATACGCAGTATTTT. Its translation is CASSEEGDQPDTQYF.

V and J are TRBV19 and TRBJ1-2; 7 bases align to TRBD1. CDR1 and CDR2 from the germline V gene are LNHDA and SQIVND (reference sequence). The ends lost 4 bases at V and 4 bases at J; junction bases unmatched: 3. The CDR3 runs to 13 residues. The CDR3: CASSTTGVYGYTF. The CDR3 DNA follows: TGTGCCAGTAGTACCACAGGGGTCTATGGCTACACCTTC.

As for this clone: Distinct nucleotide sequences in the sample also encode this CDR3. This chain uses TRBV20-1 with TRBJ1-6; the match to TRBD1 covers 7 bases. The CDR3 totals 11 residues. Germline CDR1 DFQATT, CDR2 SNEGSKA (reference sequence). V lost 6 bases and J lost 7; bases outside the gene matches: 0. This CDR3 is CSARGNSPLHF. The CDR3 DNA is TGCAGTGCCAGGGGGAATTCACCCCTCCACTTT.

The chain links TRBV29-1 to TRBJ2-2; a possible D gene is TRBD1 (5 bases). V lost 4 bases and J 6 bases, leaving 15 bases between the germline ends. From germline, CDR1 is SQVTM and CDR2 ANQGSEA. The CDR3 covers 14 residues. CDR3 DNA: TGCAGCGTTGCCTATCAAACAGGCCCCGGGGAGCTGTTTTTT. It encodes CSVAYQTGPGELFF.

This clone was picked up a small number of times. This chain connects TRBV18 to TRBJ1-1, with D tentatively TRBD1 (5 bases). Germline loops: CDR1 KGHSH, CDR2 LQKENI. V gave up 3 bases and J gave up 7 bases, with 9 bases separating them. The CDR3 has 12 residues. This CDR3 is CASSPLDSEAFF. The CDR3 DNA reads as TGTGCCAGCTCACCCCTAGACAGTGAAGCTTTCTTT.

This chain uses TRBV19 with TRBJ1-2; no clear D gene. The CDR3 is 12 amino acids. Germline values: CDR1 LNHDA, CDR2 SQIVND (reference sequence). Trimming left V 5 bases short and J 4 bases short, with 8 bases between. CDR3 sequence: CASSEVPYGYTF. For the CDR3, the DNA is TGTGCCAGTAGTGAGGTGCCCTATGGCTACACCTTC.

The chain is built from TRBV28 and TRBJ2-7; unclear D gene. The germline V gene has CDR1 MDHEN and CDR2 SYDVKM. The V gene lost 3 bases and the J gene lost 3 bases, with 6 bases spanning the gap. The CDR3 sequence is 12 residues long. The CDR3 loop reads CASSFLYYEQYF. The CDR3 DNA follows: TGTGCCAGCAGTTTCTTATACTACGAGCAGTACTTC. The complete variable domain, with remaining parts taken from reference TRBV28 and TRBJ2-7, reads DVKVTQSSRYLVKRTGEKVFLECVQDMDHENMFWYRQDPGLGLRLIYFSYDVKMKEKGDIPEGYSVSREKKERFSLILESASTNQTSMYLCASSFLYYEQYFGPGTRLTVT.

The chain employs TRBV6-2 or TRBV6-3 and TRBJ2-4, with TRBD2 matching 15 bases. CDR3 length equals 20 residues. J was trimmed by 1 base and V by 2 bases; bases with no gene match: 9. CDR1 and CDR2 from the germline V gene are MNHEY and SVGEGT. The chain's CDR3 is CASSYLLAGTSGRAKNIQYF. DNA for the CDR3: TGTGCCAGCAGTTACCTCCTTGCCGGGACTAGCGGGAGGGCCAAAAACATTCAGTACTTC.

This chain uses TRBV29-1 with TRBJ2-7, with 8 nucleotides matching TRBD1. V shed 4 bases and J 4 bases; nucleotides not matched to a gene: 9. Germline CDR1 is SQVTM and CDR2 is ANQGSEA. The length of the CDR3 is 14 residues. The DNA for the CDR3 is TGCAGCGTTGTGGGGACAGGATCCTCTTACGAGCAGTACTTC. Its translation: CSVVGTGSSYEQYF.